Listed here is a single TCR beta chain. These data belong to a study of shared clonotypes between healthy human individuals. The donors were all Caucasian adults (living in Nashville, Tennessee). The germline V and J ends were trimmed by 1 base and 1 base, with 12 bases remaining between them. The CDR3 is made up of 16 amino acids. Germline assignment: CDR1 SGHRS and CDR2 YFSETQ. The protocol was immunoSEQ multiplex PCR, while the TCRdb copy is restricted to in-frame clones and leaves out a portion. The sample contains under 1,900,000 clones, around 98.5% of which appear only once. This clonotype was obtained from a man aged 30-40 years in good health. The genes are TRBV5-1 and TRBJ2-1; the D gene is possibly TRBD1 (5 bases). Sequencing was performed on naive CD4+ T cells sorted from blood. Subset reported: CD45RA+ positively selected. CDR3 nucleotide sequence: TGCGCCAGCAGCTTGCAGGGATTGGTTTCCTACAATGAGCAGTTCTTC. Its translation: CASSLQGLVSYNEQFF.